This T cell receptor (beta chain) is drawn from a study of T cells in Graves' hyperthyroidism and ophthalmopathy. Diagnoses were made from clinical symptoms, serum measures (thyroxine and TRAb), thyroid ultrasound and orbital computed tomography. V was pared by 6 bases and J by 7 bases, with 9 bases of the junction left unmatched. The CDR3 is made up of 15 amino acids. The V gene's germline CDR1 is DFQATT and CDR2 SNEGSKA (reference sequence). This clonotype showed up many times. The source material, RNA transcripts, was used to amplify TCR beta CDR3 regions. HTBI primers were employed in a first-round RT-PCR of the TCR CDR3. TCRdb re-analysed the multiplex PCR reads in MiXCR, keeping a single row per CDR3 protein. Altogether hundreds of thousands of distinct CDR3 sequences are present, approximately 15% being singletons, with the ten largest covering roughly 5.7%.

The sequenced sample consisted of blood. The chain has TRBV20-1 and TRBJ1-6; 10 nucleotides align to TRBD1. The sequence was collected from a woman in her twenties or thirties with Graves' hyperthyroidism that later progressed to Graves' ophthalmopathy. Written as DNA, the CDR3 is TGCAGTGCGCAGGGACAGGGGAGTCGCAATTCACCCCTCCACTTT. Translating gives CSAQGQGSRNSPLHF.